The 18 T cell receptor beta chains listed next were all sequenced from one sample in a study of T cell responses to AZD1222 COVID-19 vaccine. Sequencing was performed with immunoSEQ multiplex PCR; in TCRdb, only in-frame clones are kept and a portion is missing. Among roughly 190,000 clones, roughly nine tenths were seen once, and the ten largest hold about 1.8%. The source was peripheral blood, collected 28 days after the second AZD1222 dose. The origin of the receptors is an adult who received the AZD1222 COVID-19 vaccine.

This chain joins TRBV6-4 and TRBJ1-1; 8 bases align to TRBD1. The CDR3 length is 14 residues. Germline V gives CDR1 MRHNA, CDR2 SNTAGT. After removal of 0 bases from V and 12 bases from J, the junction contained 9 bases not matched to a gene. The CDR3 DNA follows: TGTGCCAGCAGTGACTCGGGAACAGGGGGTAAATCTTTCTTT. Protein product: CASSDSGTGGKSFF.

The chain employs TRBV5-1 and TRBJ2-5; D remains unclear. The V end was cut by 7 bases, the J end by 2 bases, with 6 bases between. The CDR3 contains 11 residues. Germline CDR1 is SGHRS and CDR2 is YFSETQ. DNA of the CDR3: TGCGCCAGCGGCCCGCAAGAGACCCAGTACTTC. Its translation: CASGPQETQYF.

The V call is TRBV9, the J call TRBJ2-3; a possible D gene is TRBD1 (6 bases). The CDR3 totals 19 residues. The germline gives CDR1 SGDLS, CDR2 YYNGEE. The V end was cut by 3 bases, the J end by 6 bases, with 29 bases between. This CDR3 is CASSDSGTHTDFPMDTQYF. CDR3 DNA sequence: TGTGCCAGCAGCGACTCCGGGACACACACGGACTTTCCTATGGATACGCAGTATTTT.

This clone showed up just once. The genes are TRBV4-3 and TRBJ2-2; 8 bases align to TRBD2. This CDR3 has 16 amino acids. Trimming at V came to 0 bases and at J to 3 bases, leaving 3 bases not matched to a gene. Germline CDR1 is LGHNA and CDR2 is YSLEER. CDR3 in DNA: TGCGCCAGCAGCCAAGATGCGGGGGGTTACACCGGGGAGCTGTTTTTT. This gives the protein CASSQDAGGYTGELFF.

This chain joins TRBV7-3 and TRBJ2-3, with 15 bases identical to TRBD2. The CDR3 has 17 residues. V shed 5 bases, J shed 5 bases, and the junction held 8 bases outside the gene matches. Germline V gene data show CDR1 as SGHTA and CDR2 as FQGTGA. CDR3 sequence: CASSLGLAGGQGDTQYF. CDR3 in DNA: TGTGCCAGCAGCCTAGGACTAGCGGGAGGGCAAGGAGATACGCAGTATTTT.

The chain uses TRBV2 and TRBJ1-2; 7 bases are a match to TRBD1. V dropped 5 bases and J dropped 6; count of bases not matched to a gene: 6. The germline CDR1 and CDR2 sequences are SNHLY and FYNNEI. The CDR3 totals 13 residues. CDR3 DNA: TGTGCCAGCAGTCGTTGGCAGGGGGATGGCTACACCTTC. The encoded protein is CASSRWQGDGYTF.

In its sample, this clone was seen a few times. The V gene is TRBV7-6, the J gene TRBJ2-5; D might be TRBD1 or TRBD2, each matching 6 bases. This CDR3 is 15 amino acids long. Germline CDR1 reads SGHVS; CDR2 reads FNYEAQ. V was trimmed by 1 base and J by 5 bases, leaving 14 bases between them. CDR3 sequence: CASSLVQGLWETQYF. DNA of the CDR3: TGTGCCAGCAGCTTAGTACAGGGACTGTGGGAGACCCAGTACTTC.

As concerns this clone: Other DNA sequences within the sample encode an identical CDR3. This chain uses TRBV3-1 (or the pseudogene TRBV3-2) with TRBJ2-2, with 7 bases identical to TRBD2. The V gene end was trimmed by 4 bases and the J gene end by 5 bases; junction bases not matched to a gene: 4. Germline loops: CDR1 LGHDT, CDR2 YNNKEL (reference sequence). This CDR3 comprises 14 residues. The CDR3 DNA sequence: TGTGCCAGCAGCCCCGTGGGGGGGACCGGGGAGCTGTTTTTT. It is translated as CASSPVGGTGELFF.

This rearrangement joins TRBV28 to TRBJ2-7, with TRBD1 as a possible D gene (6 bases). This CDR3 has 12 residues. Germline values: CDR1 MDHEN, CDR2 SYDVKM. V lost 5 bases and J lost 3, with 8 bases in between. The CDR3 here is CASSQQGYEQYF. The DNA of the CDR3 is TGTGCCAGCAGTCAACAGGGCTACGAGCAGTACTTC.

J is TRBJ2-1 and V is TRBV2, with TRBD2 matching 10 bases. This CDR3 region has 16 residues. The V and J ends lost 10 bases and 8 bases, in that order; junction bases with no gene match: 17. Germline lookup yields CDR1 SNHLY and CDR2 FYNNEI. The CDR3 protein is CAIVSGRPFSVYEQFF. CDR3 in DNA: TGTGCCATTGTTAGCGGGAGGCCCTTCTCCGTGTATGAGCAGTTCTTC.

The CDR3 sequence is CASSPENYLNEKLFF. Written as DNA, the CDR3 is TGTGCCAGCTCACCAGAGAACTACCTTAATGAAAAACTGTTTTTT. The chain recombines TRBV18 with TRBJ1-4; the D is unclear. The CDR3 loop spans 15 amino acids. Germline V lookup: CDR1 KGHSH, CDR2 LQKENI. V dropped 2 bases and J dropped 4 bases, with 11 bases sitting between them.

This clone is a singleton in its sample. The chain combines TRBV28 with TRBJ1-6, with D tentatively TRBD1 (5 bases). V shed 7 bases and J shed 8 bases, with 18 bases lying between them. This CDR3 region has 15 residues. CDR1 is MDHEN and CDR2 is SYDVKM in the germline V gene. The CDR3 loop reads CASIRGGTPDSPLHF. Here the CDR3 DNA reads TGTGCCAGCATACGGGGGGGGACCCCGGATTCACCCCTCCACTTT.

The V call is TRBV7-2, the J call TRBJ2-1, with 10 positions matching TRBD1. After removal of 5 bases from V and 8 bases from J, the junction contained 6 bases not matched to a gene. The CDR3 has 14 amino acids. Germline CDR1 SGHTA, CDR2 FQGNSA. The CDR3 bases are TGTGCCAGCAGCAGCGGGACAGGGGATCATGAGCAGTTCTTC. Encoded protein: CASSSGTGDHEQFF.

The rearrangement uses TRBV6-5 and TRBJ1-1; 10 nucleotides line up with TRBD1. The germline V gene encodes CDR1 MNHEY and CDR2 SVGAGI. The CDR3 sequence is 12 residues long. V lost 6 bases and J lost 11; bases outside the gene matches: 6. As DNA, the CDR3 is TGTGCCAGCAGCGCGACAGGGGGCTTTGCTTTCTTT. Protein sequence: CASSATGGFAFF.

The genes are TRBV7-2 and TRBJ2-7; D is ambiguous. The V end was cut by 0 bases, the J end by 4 bases, with 7 bases between. Germline values: CDR1 SGHTA, CDR2 FQGNSA. The CDR3 extends over 13 amino acids. The CDR3 sequence: CASSLALGYEQYF. CDR3 in DNA: TGTGCCAGCAGCTTAGCGCTGGGATACGAGCAGTACTTC.

This clone was observed a single time. This rearrangement joins TRBV7-2 to TRBJ2-1, with D possibly TRBD2 on 5 matching bases. CDR1 is SGHTA and CDR2 is FQGNSA in the germline V gene. The ends were cut back, 4 bases at V and 12 bases at J, with 13 bases in the middle. The CDR3 length is 12 residues. The CDR3 coding sequence is TGTGCCAGCAGCTCTCCCTGGGCGGGGCAGTTCTTC. This gives the protein CASSSPWAGQFF.

J is TRBJ2-1 and V is TRBV3-1 (or the pseudogene TRBV3-2); 12 nucleotides align to TRBD2. V was clipped by 4 bases and J by 0 bases; unmatched bases: 4. The CDR3 contains 17 residues. From germline, CDR1 is LGHDT and CDR2 YNNKEL (reference sequence). The chain's CDR3 is CASSPSSGRASYNEQFF. The CDR3 DNA sequence: TGTGCCAGCAGCCCCTCTAGCGGGAGGGCCTCCTACAATGAGCAGTTCTTC.

V and J are TRBV4-1 and TRBJ2-2; 13 nucleotides line up with TRBD2. The CDR3 totals 18 residues. V shed 4 bases, J shed 1 base, and the junction held 6 bases outside the gene matches. Germline CDR1 is MGHRA and CDR2 is YSYEKL. The CDR3 nucleotides read TGCGCCAGCAGCCCCTTGGGACTAGCGGGGAAGAACACCGGGGAGCTGTTTTTT. This sequence encodes CASSPLGLAGKNTGELFF.